The TCR beta chain under discussion was sequenced for a study of T cell changes during pregnancy in multiple sclerosis. The repertoire was sequenced with immunoSEQ multiplex PCR; TCRdb's copy has only in-frame clones and lacks some. In the table there are approximately 41,000 clones, about nine tenths of which are singletons. The J segment lost 1 base and the V segment lost 3 bases, leaving 8 bases of the junction unmatched. The CDR3 loop spans 18 amino acids. Per germline, CDR1 SGDLS and CDR2 YYNGEE. The sequencing used CD4+ T cells from peripheral blood mononuclear cells, collected in the first trimester of pregnancy. This TCR came from a female donor with multiple sclerosis, enrolled in a pregnancy study. The chain has TRBV9 and TRBJ2-3; 13 nucleotides align to TRBD2. The CDR3 here is CASSEGLAGLAGTDTQYF. CDR3 nucleotides: TGTGCCAGCAGCGAGGGACTAGCGGGACTGGCCGGCACAGATACGCAGTATTTT.